This record covers a single T cell receptor beta chain. This record belongs to a study of blood T cell repertoires in COVID-19. Original methodology: Reference gene primer amplification in the assay estimated nucleated cell counts. Sequenced by immunoSEQ multiplex PCR; TCRdb stores in-frame clones only, minus some. V and J calls and clone size are those listed in that table; D and trimming were worked out from the DNA. The data hold about 110,000 clones, with about 80% observed a single time. CDR3 length equals 15 residues. The ends lost 0 bases at V and 3 bases at J; junction bases unmatched: 5. Germline V gene lookup returns CDR1 SGHRS and CDR2 YFSETQ.

The sequence came from a woman older than 75 with active or convalescent COVID-19. This chain connects TRBV5-1 to TRBJ2-7, with TRBD2 matching over 8 bases. The specimen sequenced was peripheral blood. The CDR3, as DNA: TGCGCCAGCAGCTTGGAGGGCGGGGGGTTCTACGAGCAGTACTTC. Its translation is CASSLEGGGFYEQYF.